This is a list of T cell receptor beta chains from one sample in a study of blood T cell repertoires in COVID-19. Here immunoSEQ multiplex PCR was the method, and the copy in TCRdb shows in-frame clones only, minus some. The repertoire includes 200,000 to 300,000 clones, roughly 86% of them detected once, and less than 3% sits in the top ten. Sequenced input: PBMCs or T cells enriched from blood (not recorded which). The source of these receptors is a woman aged 18-29 years who had recovered from COVID-19. CDR3s include the opening cysteine and the closing phenylalanine or tryptophan. The order of the fields is CDR3 DNA, CDR3 protein, clone size, CDR3 length, V gene, D gene, J gene. The D gene is left open where the match is weak. The size field is filled for only some rows; it gives once, few, many or a size class.

cdr3_nt: TGTGCCAGCAGCGGCGGGAGGGTAGTCGATGAGCAGTTCTTC
cdr3_aa: CASSGGRVVDEQFF
clone_size: NA
cdr3_length: 14
v_call: TRBV9
d_call: TRBD2
j_call: TRBJ2-1

cdr3_nt: TGTGCCAGTAGTCTCCAGCGGGGGGCGGAAGAGACCCAGTACTTC
cdr3_aa: CASSLQRGAEETQYF
clone_size: NA
cdr3_length: 15
v_call: TRBV19
d_call: TRBD2
j_call: TRBJ2-5

cdr3_nt: TGTGCCAGCAGCCAAGTTGTGACAGGGGATTCACCCCTCCACTTT
cdr3_aa: CASSQVVTGDSPLHF
clone_size: NA
cdr3_length: 15
v_call: TRBV3-1/TRBV3-2
d_call: TRBD1
j_call: TRBJ1-6

cdr3_nt: TGTGCCAGCAGGTCAACTAGCGGGAGAAACAATGAGCAGTTCTTC
cdr3_aa: CASRSTSGRNNEQFF
clone_size: NA
cdr3_length: 15
v_call: TRBV13
d_call: TRBD2
j_call: TRBJ2-1

cdr3_nt: TGTGCCAGCAGCCAAACACTAGCGCGAACCTACGAGCAGTACTTC
cdr3_aa: CASSQTLARTYEQYF
clone_size: NA
cdr3_length: 15
v_call: TRBV28
d_call: TRBD2
j_call: TRBJ2-7

cdr3_nt: TGTGCCAGCAGTCGGGGCCGGATAGCGGGGGCCCAAGAGACCCAGTACTTC
cdr3_aa: CASSRGRIAGAQETQYF
clone_size: NA
cdr3_length: 17
v_call: TRBV6-6
d_call: TRBD2
j_call: TRBJ2-5

cdr3_nt: TGTGCCAGTAGTACCTCGACAGGGGGCTACAATGAGCAGTTCTTC
cdr3_aa: CASSTSTGGYNEQFF
clone_size: NA
cdr3_length: 15
v_call: TRBV19
d_call: TRBD1
j_call: TRBJ2-1

cdr3_nt: TGTGCCAGCTCACCGGGCAGGGACTATGGCTACACCTTC
cdr3_aa: CASSPGRDYGYTF
clone_size: NA
cdr3_length: 13
v_call: TRBV18
d_call: NA
j_call: TRBJ1-2

cdr3_nt: TGTGCCACCAACCTGGACAGGGCGCATGACTATGGCTACACCTTC
cdr3_aa: CATNLDRAHDYGYTF
clone_size: few
cdr3_length: 15
v_call: TRBV15
d_call: TRBD1
j_call: TRBJ1-2

cdr3_nt: TGTGCCTGGAAATTACAGGGGTACTCTGGGGCCAACGTCCTGACTTTC
cdr3_aa: CAWKLQGYSGANVLTF
clone_size: NA
cdr3_length: 16
v_call: TRBV30
d_call: TRBD1
j_call: TRBJ2-6

cdr3_nt: TGCGCCAGCAGTTCACCAGGGGGCGGGGAGCTGTTTTTT
cdr3_aa: CASSSPGGGELFF
clone_size: few
cdr3_length: 13
v_call: TRBV10-2
d_call: TRBD1
j_call: TRBJ2-2

cdr3_nt: TGTGCCAGCAGAAAGGGAGGGACTCAGCCCCAGCATTTT
cdr3_aa: CASRKGGTQPQHF
clone_size: NA
cdr3_length: 13
v_call: TRBV27
d_call: NA
j_call: TRBJ1-5

cdr3_nt: TGTGCCAGCACCCCGGTTTGGAGCCCCTCTGGGGCCAACGTCCTGACTTTC
cdr3_aa: CASTPVWSPSGANVLTF
clone_size: NA
cdr3_length: 17
v_call: TRBV27
d_call: NA
j_call: TRBJ2-6

cdr3_nt: TGTGCCAGCAGCTTAAGGTCCGGGGTCGGTGAGCAGTTCTTC
cdr3_aa: CASSLRSGVGEQFF
clone_size: many
cdr3_length: 14
v_call: TRBV7-9
d_call: NA
j_call: TRBJ2-1

cdr3_nt: TGTGCCAGCAGCTTAGGCCCAGTGGCAGGCAACACAGATACGCAGTATTTT
cdr3_aa: CASSLGPVAGNTDTQYF
clone_size: once
cdr3_length: 17
v_call: TRBV11-2
d_call: NA
j_call: TRBJ2-3

cdr3_nt: TGTGCCAGCAGTTTAGCTAGCGGAATCTCCTACGAGCAGTACTTC
cdr3_aa: CASSLASGISYEQYF
clone_size: NA
cdr3_length: 15
v_call: TRBV27
d_call: TRBD2
j_call: TRBJ2-7

cdr3_nt: TGTGCCAGCAGCTTAGCGCTCAGGTCAGGGCAGTACTTC
cdr3_aa: CASSLALRSGQYF
clone_size: NA
cdr3_length: 13
v_call: TRBV7-8
d_call: NA
j_call: TRBJ2-7

cdr3_nt: TGTGCCAGTAAGATACAGGTGGGCTCTGGAAACACCATATATTTT
cdr3_aa: CASKIQVGSGNTIYF
clone_size: NA
cdr3_length: 15
v_call: TRBV19
d_call: NA
j_call: TRBJ1-3

cdr3_nt: TGTGCCATCAGCCCACTAGCGGGAGGCCCGAACGAGATTATGACCTACAATGAGCAGTTCTTC
cdr3_aa: CAISPLAGGPNEIMTYNEQFF
clone_size: NA
cdr3_length: 21
v_call: TRBV10-3
d_call: TRBD2
j_call: TRBJ2-1

cdr3_nt: TGCAGCGTGTGGGGGGGACTGAGCAATGAGCAGTTCTTC
cdr3_aa: CSVWGGLSNEQFF
clone_size: NA
cdr3_length: 13
v_call: TRBV29-1
d_call: TRBD2
j_call: TRBJ2-1

cdr3_nt: TGTGCCAGCAGCCAAGAGGTCACAACCCAAGAGACCCAGTACTTC
cdr3_aa: CASSQEVTTQETQYF
clone_size: NA
cdr3_length: 15
v_call: TRBV14
d_call: NA
j_call: TRBJ2-5

cdr3_nt: TGTGCCAGCAGCTCCGGGACAGGGTCCGCCTATGGCTACACCTTC
cdr3_aa: CASSSGTGSAYGYTF
clone_size: NA
cdr3_length: 15
v_call: TRBV7-9
d_call: TRBD1
j_call: TRBJ1-2

cdr3_nt: TGTGCCAGCAGTTACCCAGGGCTGGGCTGGAGGGATGGCTACACCTTC
cdr3_aa: CASSYPGLGWRDGYTF
clone_size: NA
cdr3_length: 16
v_call: TRBV6-2/TRBV6-3
d_call: NA
j_call: TRBJ1-2

cdr3_nt: TGTGCCAGCAGTCTTTTGCCCGTGGGACAGCCCTACGAGCAGTACTTC
cdr3_aa: CASSLLPVGQPYEQYF
clone_size: NA
cdr3_length: 16
v_call: TRBV27
d_call: TRBD1
j_call: TRBJ2-7

cdr3_nt: TGTGCCAGCAGTGAATTGGGGGCGAGCCAGCCCCAGCATTTT
cdr3_aa: CASSELGASQPQHF
clone_size: NA
cdr3_length: 14
v_call: TRBV6-1
d_call: NA
j_call: TRBJ1-5

cdr3_nt: TGTGCCAGTAGTATCCGACAGGGGGCGGACACTGAAGCTTTCTTT
cdr3_aa: CASSIRQGADTEAFF
clone_size: NA
cdr3_length: 15
v_call: TRBV19
d_call: TRBD1
j_call: TRBJ1-1

cdr3_nt: TGTGCCAGCAGTGAAAGGGCAGGGGATAATTCACCCCTCCACTTT
cdr3_aa: CASSERAGDNSPLHF
clone_size: NA
cdr3_length: 15
v_call: TRBV6-1
d_call: NA
j_call: TRBJ1-6

cdr3_nt: TGTGCCTGGAGTGTACTAGGACGGGAAAGCTCCTACAATGAGCAGTTCTTC
cdr3_aa: CAWSVLGRESSYNEQFF
clone_size: NA
cdr3_length: 17
v_call: TRBV30
d_call: NA
j_call: TRBJ2-1

cdr3_nt: TGTGCCAGCAGTCCACAGGGTCGGGTCAGCGAGCAGTACTTC
cdr3_aa: CASSPQGRVSEQYF
clone_size: NA
cdr3_length: 14
v_call: TRBV6-5
d_call: NA
j_call: TRBJ2-7

cdr3_nt: TGTGCCAGCAGTTACGACCGGGACAACCGTGGTAATGAGCAGTTCTTC
cdr3_aa: CASSYDRDNRGNEQFF
clone_size: NA
cdr3_length: 16
v_call: TRBV28
d_call: NA
j_call: TRBJ2-1

cdr3_nt: TGTGCCAGCAGCTTAAGGCGGGATACAGATACGCAGTATTTT
cdr3_aa: CASSLRRDTDTQYF
clone_size: NA
cdr3_length: 14
v_call: TRBV7-3
d_call: NA
j_call: TRBJ2-3

cdr3_nt: TGTGCCAGCAGCCGCTTCGGACAGGCTCGCTATGGCTACACCTTC
cdr3_aa: CASSRFGQARYGYTF
clone_size: once
cdr3_length: 15
v_call: TRBV6-5
d_call: TRBD1
j_call: TRBJ1-2

cdr3_nt: TGCGCCAGCAGCTTGGGCCCTAGCGGGAACTACGAGCAGTACTTC
cdr3_aa: CASSLGPSGNYEQYF
clone_size: NA
cdr3_length: 15
v_call: TRBV5-1
d_call: TRBD2
j_call: TRBJ2-7

cdr3_nt: TGTGCCAGTGGGACAGGGGTTCGCAATGAGCAGTTCTTC
cdr3_aa: CASGTGVRNEQFF
clone_size: NA
cdr3_length: 13
v_call: TRBV3-1/TRBV3-2
d_call: TRBD1
j_call: TRBJ2-1

cdr3_nt: TGCGCCAGCAGCCACGGGACAGGGCACCCTTCCTTC
cdr3_aa: CASSHGTGHPSF
clone_size: few
cdr3_length: 12
v_call: TRBV4-1
d_call: TRBD1
j_call: TRBJ1-2

cdr3_nt: TGTGCCAGTAGCGGACAGGGCCCCTACGAGCAGTACTTC
cdr3_aa: CASSGQGPYEQYF
clone_size: NA
cdr3_length: 13
v_call: TRBV19
d_call: TRBD1
j_call: TRBJ2-7

cdr3_nt: TGTGCCAGCAGTTTAGAGGGCCCGGGATTGGGTGCCGGGGAGCTGTTTTTT
cdr3_aa: CASSLEGPGLGAGELFF
clone_size: NA
cdr3_length: 17
v_call: TRBV27
d_call: NA
j_call: TRBJ2-2

cdr3_nt: TGTGCCAGCAGCTTAGGTACGGGAAAACTGTTTTTT
cdr3_aa: CASSLGTGKLFF
clone_size: NA
cdr3_length: 12
v_call: TRBV11-3
d_call: NA
j_call: TRBJ1-4

cdr3_nt: TGTGCCAGCAGCTTAGGTCCAGGCATCCAAAACACTGAAGCTTTCTTT
cdr3_aa: CASSLGPGIQNTEAFF
clone_size: NA
cdr3_length: 16
v_call: TRBV7-2
d_call: NA
j_call: TRBJ1-1

cdr3_nt: TGCAGCGTTGAGGGGGACGAGGACAGGGTCGATGAAGCTTTCTTT
cdr3_aa: CSVEGDEDRVDEAFF
clone_size: NA
cdr3_length: 15
v_call: TRBV29-1
d_call: TRBD1
j_call: TRBJ1-1

cdr3_nt: TGCGCCAGCAGCCAAGACGGCGGAACCTACTACAATGAGCAGTTCTTC
cdr3_aa: CASSQDGGTYYNEQFF
clone_size: NA
cdr3_length: 16
v_call: TRBV4-1
d_call: NA
j_call: TRBJ2-1

cdr3_nt: TGTGCCAGCCAGACAGGGGGCGGAATCACTGAAGCTTTCTTT
cdr3_aa: CASQTGGGITEAFF
clone_size: NA
cdr3_length: 14
v_call: TRBV27
d_call: TRBD1
j_call: TRBJ1-1

cdr3_nt: TGTGCCAGCAGTTTAGAGGGTCTGAGCACAGATACGCAGTATTTT
cdr3_aa: CASSLEGLSTDTQYF
clone_size: NA
cdr3_length: 15
v_call: TRBV27
d_call: NA
j_call: TRBJ2-3

cdr3_nt: TGTGCCAGCAGCCCAAGGGACAGGAGCAGCTCCTATAATTCACCCCTCCACTTT
cdr3_aa: CASSPRDRSSSYNSPLHF
clone_size: NA
cdr3_length: 18
v_call: TRBV7-8
d_call: TRBD1
j_call: TRBJ1-6

cdr3_nt: TGCGCCAGCAGCTTGGAAGTTAGCGGGAGTCTAGATACGCAGTATTTT
cdr3_aa: CASSLEVSGSLDTQYF
clone_size: NA
cdr3_length: 16
v_call: TRBV5-1
d_call: TRBD2
j_call: TRBJ2-3

cdr3_nt: TGTGCCAGCAGCTTAGGGACAGGGGGAACAGATACGCAGTATTTT
cdr3_aa: CASSLGTGGTDTQYF
clone_size: NA
cdr3_length: 15
v_call: TRBV11-2
d_call: TRBD1
j_call: TRBJ2-3

cdr3_nt: TGTGCCAGCAGCCCTAGACGAGGGTACAGCACAGATACGCAGTATTTT
cdr3_aa: CASSPRRGYSTDTQYF
clone_size: NA
cdr3_length: 16
v_call: TRBV7-2
d_call: NA
j_call: TRBJ2-3

cdr3_nt: TGTGCCAGCAGTTACTTCAGGACAGGAGATAATTCACCCCTCCACTTT
cdr3_aa: CASSYFRTGDNSPLHF
clone_size: NA
cdr3_length: 16
v_call: TRBV6-2/TRBV6-3
d_call: TRBD1
j_call: TRBJ1-6

cdr3_nt: TGCGCCAGCAGCCAAGAAGCAAACTCTGGGGCCAACGTCCTGACTTTC
cdr3_aa: CASSQEANSGANVLTF
clone_size: few
cdr3_length: 16
v_call: TRBV4-3
d_call: NA
j_call: TRBJ2-6

cdr3_nt: TGTGCCAGCAGCTTAGCCGTCGGCCCCAAAGCGTCTCTTGGCTACACCTTC
cdr3_aa: CASSLAVGPKASLGYTF
clone_size: NA
cdr3_length: 17
v_call: TRBV7-8
d_call: NA
j_call: TRBJ1-2

cdr3_nt: TGTGCCAGTAGTAGCAACAGGGACACTGAAGCTTTCTTT
cdr3_aa: CASSSNRDTEAFF
clone_size: few
cdr3_length: 13
v_call: TRBV19
d_call: NA
j_call: TRBJ1-1

cdr3_nt: TGTGCCAGCAGCCAGGACAGGGGGTACCAAGAGACCCAGTACTTC
cdr3_aa: CASSQDRGYQETQYF
clone_size: few
cdr3_length: 15
v_call: TRBV7-2
d_call: TRBD1
j_call: TRBJ2-5

cdr3_nt: TGTGCCAGCTCACCTTCTTCGGGGTTGGGCTCTGGGGCCAACGTCCTGACTTTC
cdr3_aa: CASSPSSGLGSGANVLTF
clone_size: NA
cdr3_length: 18
v_call: TRBV18
d_call: NA
j_call: TRBJ2-6

cdr3_nt: TGCAGTGCCGGGGGGGCCTATGAGCAGTTCTTC
cdr3_aa: CSAGGAYEQFF
clone_size: NA
cdr3_length: 11
v_call: TRBV20-1
d_call: TRBD2
j_call: TRBJ2-1

cdr3_nt: TGTGCCAGCAGCTTGTTAGCGGGGACGGGCACAGATACGCAGTATTTT
cdr3_aa: CASSLLAGTGTDTQYF
clone_size: NA
cdr3_length: 16
v_call: TRBV7-2
d_call: TRBD2
j_call: TRBJ2-3

cdr3_nt: TGCAGTTCGGGACAGGGGACTGAAGCTTTCTTT
cdr3_aa: CSSGQGTEAFF
clone_size: NA
cdr3_length: 11
v_call: TRBV20-1
d_call: TRBD1
j_call: TRBJ1-1

cdr3_nt: TGCGCCAGCAGTGACCCAGGATTTGAAGGCTACACCTTC
cdr3_aa: CASSDPGFEGYTF
clone_size: NA
cdr3_length: 13
v_call: TRBV10-2
d_call: NA
j_call: TRBJ1-2

cdr3_nt: TGCGCCAGCAGCCAAGCCAATATGGGACTTACCACAGATACGCAGTATTTT
cdr3_aa: CASSQANMGLTTDTQYF
clone_size: NA
cdr3_length: 17
v_call: TRBV4-1
d_call: NA
j_call: TRBJ2-3

cdr3_nt: TGTGCCAGCAGCTTGGCGGGGAACCAAGAGACCCAGTACTTC
cdr3_aa: CASSLAGNQETQYF
clone_size: NA
cdr3_length: 14
v_call: TRBV5-4
d_call: NA
j_call: TRBJ2-5

cdr3_nt: TGTGCCACCCGACAGGGGTACAATGAGCAGTTCTTC
cdr3_aa: CATRQGYNEQFF
clone_size: NA
cdr3_length: 12
v_call: TRBV6-5
d_call: TRBD1
j_call: TRBJ2-1